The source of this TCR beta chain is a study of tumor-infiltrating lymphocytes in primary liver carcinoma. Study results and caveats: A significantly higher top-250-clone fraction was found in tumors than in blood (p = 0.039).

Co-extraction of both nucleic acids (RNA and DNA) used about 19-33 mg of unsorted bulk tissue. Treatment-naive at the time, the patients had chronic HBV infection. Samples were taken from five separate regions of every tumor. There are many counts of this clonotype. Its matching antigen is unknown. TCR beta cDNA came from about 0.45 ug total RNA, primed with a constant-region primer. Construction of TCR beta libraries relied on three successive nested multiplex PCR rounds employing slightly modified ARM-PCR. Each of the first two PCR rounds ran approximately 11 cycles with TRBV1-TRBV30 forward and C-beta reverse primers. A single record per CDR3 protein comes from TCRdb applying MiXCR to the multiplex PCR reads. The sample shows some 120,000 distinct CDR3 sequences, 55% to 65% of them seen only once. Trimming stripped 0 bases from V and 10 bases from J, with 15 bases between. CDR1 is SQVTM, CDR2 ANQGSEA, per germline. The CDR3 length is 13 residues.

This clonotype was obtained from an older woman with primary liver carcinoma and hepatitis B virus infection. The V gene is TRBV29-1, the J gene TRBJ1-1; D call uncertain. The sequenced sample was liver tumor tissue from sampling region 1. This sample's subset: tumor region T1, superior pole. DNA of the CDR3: TGCAGCGTTGAAGAGAGTGTGCAAGTTGGAGCTTTCTTT. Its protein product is CSVEESVQVGAFF. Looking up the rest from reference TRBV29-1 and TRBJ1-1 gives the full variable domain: SAVISQKPSRDICQRGTSLTIQCQVDSQVTMMFWYRQQPGQSLTLIATANQGSEATYESGFVIDKFPISRPNLTFSTLTVSNMSPEDSSIYLCSVEESVQVGAFFGQGTRLTVV.